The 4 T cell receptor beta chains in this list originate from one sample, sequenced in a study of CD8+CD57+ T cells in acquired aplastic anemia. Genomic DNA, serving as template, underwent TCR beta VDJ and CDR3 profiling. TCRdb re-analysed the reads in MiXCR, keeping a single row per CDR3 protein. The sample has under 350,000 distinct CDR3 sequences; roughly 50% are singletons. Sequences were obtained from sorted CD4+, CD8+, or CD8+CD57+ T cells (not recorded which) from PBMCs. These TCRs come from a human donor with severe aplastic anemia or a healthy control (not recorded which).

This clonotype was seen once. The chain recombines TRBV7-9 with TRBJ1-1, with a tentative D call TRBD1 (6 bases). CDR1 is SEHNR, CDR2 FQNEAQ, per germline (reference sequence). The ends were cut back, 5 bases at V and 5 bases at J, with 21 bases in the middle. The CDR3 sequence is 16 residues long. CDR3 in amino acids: CASSPSGTPLVTEAFF. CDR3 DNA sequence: TGTGCCAGCAGCCCCAGCGGGACACCCTTGGTGACTGAAGCTTTCTTT.

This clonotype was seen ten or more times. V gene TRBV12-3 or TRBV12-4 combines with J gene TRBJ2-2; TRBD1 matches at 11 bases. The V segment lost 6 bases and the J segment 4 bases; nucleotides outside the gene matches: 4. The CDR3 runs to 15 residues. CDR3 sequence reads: CASRDRGPSTGELFF. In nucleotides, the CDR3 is TGTGCCAGCAGGGACAGGGGGCCATCCACCGGGGAGCTGTTTTTT.

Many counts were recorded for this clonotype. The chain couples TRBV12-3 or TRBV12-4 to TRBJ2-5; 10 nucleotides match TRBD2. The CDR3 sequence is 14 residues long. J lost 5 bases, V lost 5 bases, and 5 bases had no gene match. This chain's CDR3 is CASSPSGGGETQYF. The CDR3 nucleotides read TGTGCCAGCAGTCCTAGCGGGGGTGGGGAGACCCAGTACTTC.

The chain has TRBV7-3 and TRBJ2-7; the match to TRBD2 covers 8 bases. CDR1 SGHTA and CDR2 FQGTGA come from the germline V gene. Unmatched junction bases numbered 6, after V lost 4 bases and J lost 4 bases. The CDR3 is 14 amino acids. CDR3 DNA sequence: TGTGCCAGCAGCTCGGACGGGGGGGCATACGAGCAGTACTTC. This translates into CASSSDGGAYEQYF.